The 9 T cell receptor beta chains below all came from one sample that was sequenced in a study of T cells in women clearing cervical HPV infection. Measured with immunoSEQ multiplex PCR; TCRdb has only the in-frame clones, and not every one. With tens of thousands of clones in the sample, the ten largest clones hold approximately 9%. The sequenced material came from blood buffy coat. The receptors come from a woman aged 18-70 years with a cervical HPV16 infection that either progressed to CIN3+ or cleared (not recorded which).

As to this clone: The read ends 3 residues shy of where the CDR3 ends; the end is completed using the germline J gene. This chain uses TRBV27 with TRBJ2-7; 9 positions agree with TRBD1. Trimming removed 3 bases from V and 5 bases from J; junction bases left unmatched: 8. The CDR3 runs to 15 residues. Germline V lookup: CDR1 MNHEY, CDR2 SMNVEV (reference sequence). The CDR3 region is CASSFLKGQGHEQYF. The sequenced CDR3 bases are TGTGCCAGCAGTTTCCTGAAGGGACAGGGCCACGAG.

On this clone itself: The CDR3 goes on 3 residues after the read ends, and that part is filled in from the germline J gene. The chain links TRBV23-1 to TRBJ1-1, with 7 positions matching TRBD1. TRBV23-1 is flagged as an ORF with uncertain function. The junction had 12 bases not matched to a gene; V was cut back by 6 bases and J by 5 bases. The CDR3 has 15 residues. CDR3 region: CASSLYPTGRTEAFF. The sequenced part of the CDR3 DNA is TGCGCCAGCAGCCTATATCCGACAGGGAGGACTGAA.

About this clone: The read gets to within 3 residues of the CDR3 end, and the germline J gene fills in the rest. The chain is built from TRBV5-1 and TRBJ2-3; a weak D match, TRBD1 (6 bases). V lost 7 bases to trimming and J lost 0 bases, with 12 bases between them. The CDR3 is made up of 14 amino acids. Germline loops: CDR1 SGHRS, CDR2 YFSETQ. The covered CDR3 bases are TGCGCCAGCCAACAGGGTACTAGCACAGATACG. It specifies CASQQGTSTDT. The whole CDR3 reads CASQQGTSTDTQYF.

Note on this clone: The read gets to within 3 residues of the CDR3 end, and the germline J gene fills in the rest. The chain recombines TRBV2 with TRBJ2-7, with 8 positions matching TRBD1. V shed 6 bases and J 5 bases; nucleotides not matched to a gene: 6. Germline loops: CDR1 SNHLY, CDR2 FYNNEI. The CDR3 totals 13 residues. The DNA read from the CDR3 is TGTGCCAGCAGCGGACAGGGTGTCAACGAG. Residues: CASSGQGVNE. The complete CDR3 sequence is CASSGQGVNEQYF.

Concerning this clone itself: The CDR3 goes on 3 residues after the read ends, and that part is filled in from the germline J gene. The chain employs TRBV7-8 and TRBJ2-1, with TRBD2 identical over 13 bases. With V trimmed by 0 bases and J by 7 bases, 6 bases remained unmatched. The CDR3 length is 17 residues. Germline loops: CDR1 SGHVS, CDR2 FQNEAQ. CDR3 loop: CASSLAPGLAGRNEQFF. The sequenced CDR3 bases are TGTGCCAGCAGCTTAGCCCCGGGACTAGCGGGAAGGAATGAG.

On this clone: The read is 3 residues too short to cover the CDR3 end, so that end is filled in from the germline J gene. The chain is built from TRBV10-1 and TRBJ1-2; possibly TRBD1 for D (5 bases). With 3 bases removed from V and 3 bases from J, the gap between germline ends came to 8 bases. CDR1 is WNHNN and CDR2 is SYGVQD in the germline V gene (reference sequence). The CDR3 sequence is 13 residues long. Incomplete CDR3 DNA: TGCGCCAGCAGTGAAGGGGTGCACTATGGC. Its translation: CASSEGVHYG. The entire CDR3 reads CASSEGVHYGYTF.

To note about this clone: The CDR3 goes on 3 residues after the read ends, and that part is filled in from the germline J gene. V and J are TRBV20-1 and TRBJ2-1; 10 nucleotides agree with TRBD2. The V segment lost 0 bases and the J segment 4 bases; nucleotides outside the gene matches: 12. The CDR3 length is 18 residues. The germline V gene has CDR1 DFQATT and CDR2 SNEGSKA (reference sequence). Incomplete CDR3 DNA: TGCAGTGCTAGAGATGCCTCAAAAGCGGGGGGGCCTTACAATGAG. Translation gives CSARDASKAGGPYNE. The CDR3 reads in full as CSARDASKAGGPYNEQFF.

CDR3 in amino acids: CASIVGAFYNEQFF. The DNA read from the CDR3 is TGCGCCAGCATTGTGGGGGCCTTTTACAATGAG. The chain recombines TRBV10-1 with TRBJ2-1, with D maybe TRBD1 (6 bases). From the germline J gene comes the end of the CDR3, since the read stops 3 residues before it. The CDR3 is 14 amino acids. Deletions cut 7 bases from V and 4 bases from J, with 14 bases between. Germline CDR1 is WNHNN and CDR2 is SYGVQD (reference sequence).

The covered CDR3 bases are TGCGCCAGCAGCCCGGGACTAGCGGTTACCAGGGAGGAGACC. Translating it yields CASSPGLAVTREET. From start to end, the CDR3 is CASSPGLAVTREETQYF. The rearrangement joins TRBV5-1 to TRBJ2-5; 11 nucleotides align to TRBD2. Coverage ceases 3 residues before the CDR3 finishes, and the germline J gene fills in the end. Germline-derived CDR1 and CDR2 are SGHRS and YFSETQ. J was trimmed by 5 bases and V by 4 bases; bases with no gene match: 13. The CDR3 covers 17 residues. Filled out from reference TRBV5-1 and TRBJ2-5, the complete variable domain reads KAGVTQTPRYLIKTRGQQVTLSCSPISGHRSVSWYQQTPGQGLQFLFEYFSETQRNKGNFPGRFSGRQFSNSRSEMNVSTLELGDSALYLCASSPGLAVTREETQYFGPGTRLLVL.